These 5 T cell receptor beta chains were all obtained from the same sample, sequenced in a study of a mutant IDH1 vaccine in newly diagnosed glioma. Produced via immunoSEQ multiplex PCR; TCRdb's table is partial and in-frame only. Seen here are tens of thousands of clones, almost 65% observed once, and the top ten hold about 5%. Antigen specificity for these receptors is unknown. Described time point: week 47, end of study. Alongside topical imiquimod, each dose of vaccine comprised 300 ug of mutant IDH1 20-mer peptide. Sequencing was performed on peripheral blood mononuclear cells (PBMCs), taken from a glioma patient whose treatment included an IDH1 peptide vaccine. The receptors were sampled from a man aged 35 to 55 with glioma. Some clones in this sample may be carry-over from other donors' samples.

In its sample, this clone was seen a few times. The J gene is TRBJ2-1, the V gene TRBV5-4; TRBD1 matches at 8 bases. V shed 0 bases, J shed 10 bases, and the junction held 9 bases outside the gene matches. From germline, CDR1 is SGHNT and CDR2 YYREEE (reference sequence). This CDR3 has 15 amino acids. In DNA, the CDR3 is TGTGCCAGCAGCTTGGCCGGGGACAGGCCCCGAGAGCAGTTCTTC. Protein product: CASSLAGDRPREQFF.

This chain uses TRBV7-9 with TRBJ2-7, with D uncertain. V lost 3 bases to trimming and J lost 4 bases, with 13 bases between them. CDR1 is SEHNR and CDR2 is FQNEAQ in the germline V gene (reference sequence). The CDR3 has 14 amino acids. The CDR3, as DNA: TGTGCCAGCAGCTTCGGGCAGATCTTTTACGAGCAGTACTTC. It yields the protein CASSFGQIFYEQYF.

A single count supports this clone. The chain has TRBV9 and TRBJ1-6, with 10 bases matching TRBD1. The CDR3 length is 15 residues. The junction had 1 base not matched to a gene; V was cut back by 0 bases and J by 7 bases. Per the germline V gene, CDR1 is SGDLS and CDR2 is YYNGEE. The CDR3 DNA reads as TGTGCCAGCAGCGTAGGGGGACAGGGGAATTCACCCCTCCACTTT. Translation: CASSVGGQGNSPLHF.

This clone has a handful of counts. This rearrangement joins TRBV6-5 to TRBJ1-1; D gene unclear. V dropped 0 bases and J dropped 2 bases, with 10 bases sitting between them. The length of the CDR3 is 15 residues. In germline, CDR1 is MNHEY, CDR2 SVGAGI. CDR3 bases: TGTGCCAGCAGTTACTCGAATCGGGGAAACACTGAAGCTTTCTTT. Translated, it gives CASSYSNRGNTEAFF.

In its sample, this clone was seen a few times. J is TRBJ1-1 and V is TRBV25-1; tentative D call: TRBD1 (5 bases). The V and J ends lost 6 bases and 0 bases respectively, with 8 bases between them. CDR1 is MGHDK and CDR2 is SYGVNS in the germline V gene. The CDR3 is 13 residues long. The CDR3, as DNA: TGTGCCAGCAGCCAGGGAATGAACACTGAAGCTTTCTTT. This codes for CASSQGMNTEAFF. The entire variable domain, with the rest obtained from reference TRBV25-1 and TRBJ1-1, is as follows: EADIYQTPRYLVIGTGKKITLECSQTMGHDKMYWYQQDPGMELHLIHYSYGVNSTEKGDLSSESTVSRIRTEHFPLTLESARPSHTSQYLCASSQGMNTEAFFGQGTRLTVV.